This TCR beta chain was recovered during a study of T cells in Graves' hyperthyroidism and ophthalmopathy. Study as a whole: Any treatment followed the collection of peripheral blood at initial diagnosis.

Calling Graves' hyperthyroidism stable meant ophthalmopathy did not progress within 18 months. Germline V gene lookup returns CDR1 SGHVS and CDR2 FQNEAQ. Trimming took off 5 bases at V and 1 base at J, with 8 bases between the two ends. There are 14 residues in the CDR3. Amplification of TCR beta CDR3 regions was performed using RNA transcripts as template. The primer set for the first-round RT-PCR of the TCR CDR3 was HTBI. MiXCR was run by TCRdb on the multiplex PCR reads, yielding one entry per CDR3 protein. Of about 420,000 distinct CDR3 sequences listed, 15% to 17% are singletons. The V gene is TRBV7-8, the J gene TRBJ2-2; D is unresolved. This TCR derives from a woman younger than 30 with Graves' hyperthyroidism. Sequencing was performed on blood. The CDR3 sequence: CASSRTMNTGELFF. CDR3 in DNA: TGTGCCAGCAGCCGTACCATGAACACCGGGGAGCTGTTTTTT.